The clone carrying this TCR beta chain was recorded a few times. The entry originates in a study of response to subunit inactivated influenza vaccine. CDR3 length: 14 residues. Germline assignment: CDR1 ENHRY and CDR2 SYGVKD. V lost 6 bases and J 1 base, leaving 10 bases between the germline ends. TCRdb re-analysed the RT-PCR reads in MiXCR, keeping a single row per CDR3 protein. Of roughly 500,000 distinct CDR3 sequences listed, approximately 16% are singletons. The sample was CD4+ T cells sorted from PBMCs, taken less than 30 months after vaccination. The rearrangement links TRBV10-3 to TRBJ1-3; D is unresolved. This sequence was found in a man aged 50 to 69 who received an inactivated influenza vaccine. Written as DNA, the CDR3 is TGTGCCATCAGATCCGGGATTTCTGGAAACACCATATATTTT. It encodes CAIRSGISGNTIYF.